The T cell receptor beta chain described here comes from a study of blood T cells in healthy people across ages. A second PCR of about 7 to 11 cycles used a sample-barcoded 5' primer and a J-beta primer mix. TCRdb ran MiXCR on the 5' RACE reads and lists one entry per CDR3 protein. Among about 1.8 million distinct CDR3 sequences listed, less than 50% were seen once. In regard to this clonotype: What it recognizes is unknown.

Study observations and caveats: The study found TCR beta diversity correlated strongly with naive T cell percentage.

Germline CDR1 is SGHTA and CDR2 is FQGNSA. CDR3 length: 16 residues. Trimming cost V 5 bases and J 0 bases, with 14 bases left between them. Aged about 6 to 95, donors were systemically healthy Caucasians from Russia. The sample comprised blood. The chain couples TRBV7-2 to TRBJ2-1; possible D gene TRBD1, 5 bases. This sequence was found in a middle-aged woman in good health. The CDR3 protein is CASSHPGQSSYNEQFF. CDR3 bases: TGTGCCAGCAGCCATCCAGGGCAAAGCTCCTACAATGAGCAGTTCTTC. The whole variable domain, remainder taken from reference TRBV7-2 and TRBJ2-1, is GAGVSQSPSNKVTEKGKDVELRCDPISGHTALYWYRQSLGQGLEFLIYFQGNSAPDKSGLPSDRFSAERTGGSVSTLTIQRTQQEDSAVYLCASSHPGQSSYNEQFFGPGTRLTVL.